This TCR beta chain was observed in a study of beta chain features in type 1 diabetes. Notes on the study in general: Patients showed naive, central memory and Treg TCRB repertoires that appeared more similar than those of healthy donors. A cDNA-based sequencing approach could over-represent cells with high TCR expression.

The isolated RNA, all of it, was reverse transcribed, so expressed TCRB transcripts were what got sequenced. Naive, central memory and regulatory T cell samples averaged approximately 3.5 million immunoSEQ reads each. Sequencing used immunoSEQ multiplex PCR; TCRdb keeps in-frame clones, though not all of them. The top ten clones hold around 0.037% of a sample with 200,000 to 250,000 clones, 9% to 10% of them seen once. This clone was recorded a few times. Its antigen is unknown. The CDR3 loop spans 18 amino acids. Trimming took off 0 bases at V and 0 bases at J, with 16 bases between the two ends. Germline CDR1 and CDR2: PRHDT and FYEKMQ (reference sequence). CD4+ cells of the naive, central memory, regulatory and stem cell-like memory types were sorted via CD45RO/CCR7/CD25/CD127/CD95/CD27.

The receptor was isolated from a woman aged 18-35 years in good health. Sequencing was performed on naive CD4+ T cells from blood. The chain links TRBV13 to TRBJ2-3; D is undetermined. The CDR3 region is CASSLGLSTGRSTDTQYF. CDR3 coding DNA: TGTGCCAGCAGCTTAGGGCTTTCGACTGGCCGTAGCACAGATACGCAGTATTTT. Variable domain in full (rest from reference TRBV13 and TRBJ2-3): AAGVIQSPRHLIKEKRETATLKCYPIPRHDTVYWYQQGPGQDPQFLISFYEKMQSDKGSIPDRFSAQQFSDYHSELNMSSLELGDSALYFCASSLGLSTGRSTDTQYFGPGTRLTVL.